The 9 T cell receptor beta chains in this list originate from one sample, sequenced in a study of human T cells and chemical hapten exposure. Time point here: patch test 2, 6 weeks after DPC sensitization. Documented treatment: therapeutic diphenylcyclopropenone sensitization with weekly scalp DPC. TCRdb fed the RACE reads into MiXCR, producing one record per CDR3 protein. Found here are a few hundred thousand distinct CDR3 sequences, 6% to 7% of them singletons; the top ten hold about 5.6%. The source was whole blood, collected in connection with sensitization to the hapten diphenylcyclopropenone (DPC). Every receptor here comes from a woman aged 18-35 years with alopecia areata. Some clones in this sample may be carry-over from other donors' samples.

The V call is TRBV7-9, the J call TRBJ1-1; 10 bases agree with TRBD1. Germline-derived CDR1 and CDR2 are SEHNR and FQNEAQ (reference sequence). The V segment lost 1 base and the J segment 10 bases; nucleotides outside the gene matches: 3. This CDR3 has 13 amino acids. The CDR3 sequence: CASSLGGDRGAFF. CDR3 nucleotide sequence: TGTGCCAGCAGCTTAGGAGGGGACAGGGGAGCTTTCTTT.

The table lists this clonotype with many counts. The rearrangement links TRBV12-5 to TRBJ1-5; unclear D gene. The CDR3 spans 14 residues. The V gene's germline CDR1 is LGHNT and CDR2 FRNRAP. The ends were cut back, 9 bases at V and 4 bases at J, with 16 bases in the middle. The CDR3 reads CASFSGNRNQPQHF. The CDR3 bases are TGTGCTAGCTTTAGCGGGAACCGTAATCAGCCCCAGCATTTT.

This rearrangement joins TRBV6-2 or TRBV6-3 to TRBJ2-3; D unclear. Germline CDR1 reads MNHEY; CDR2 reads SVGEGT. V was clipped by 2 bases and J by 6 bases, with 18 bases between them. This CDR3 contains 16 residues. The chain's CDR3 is CASSYPPGSPPDTQYF. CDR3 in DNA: TGTGCCAGCAGTTACCCGCCAGGCTCTCCGCCGGATACGCAGTATTTT.

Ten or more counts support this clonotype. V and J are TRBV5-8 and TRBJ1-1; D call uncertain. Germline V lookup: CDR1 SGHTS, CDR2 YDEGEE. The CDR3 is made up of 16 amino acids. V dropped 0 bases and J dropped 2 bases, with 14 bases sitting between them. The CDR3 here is CASSLEGLARNTEAFF. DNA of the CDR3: TGTGCCAGCAGCTTGGAAGGTTTAGCCCGCAACACTGAAGCTTTCTTT.

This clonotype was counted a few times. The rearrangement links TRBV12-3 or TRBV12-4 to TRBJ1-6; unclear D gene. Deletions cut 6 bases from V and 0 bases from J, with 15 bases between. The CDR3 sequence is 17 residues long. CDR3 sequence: CASSFPRESSYNSPLHF. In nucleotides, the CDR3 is TGTGCCAGCAGCTTTCCCAGAGAAAGCTCCTATAATTCACCCCTCCACTTT.

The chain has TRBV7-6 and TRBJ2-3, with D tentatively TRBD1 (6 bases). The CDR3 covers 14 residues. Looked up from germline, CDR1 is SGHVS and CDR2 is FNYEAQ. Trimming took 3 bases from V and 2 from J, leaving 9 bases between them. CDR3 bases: TGTGCCAGCAGCTTCAGACAGGACACAGATACGCAGTATTTT. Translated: CASSFRQDTDTQYF.

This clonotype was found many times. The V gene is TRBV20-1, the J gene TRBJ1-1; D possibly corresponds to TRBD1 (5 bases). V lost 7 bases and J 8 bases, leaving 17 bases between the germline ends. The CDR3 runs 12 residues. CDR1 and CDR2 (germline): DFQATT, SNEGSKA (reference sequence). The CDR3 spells CSVQGRNLEAFF. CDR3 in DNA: TGCAGTGTGCAGGGACGGAACTTGGAAGCTTTCTTT.

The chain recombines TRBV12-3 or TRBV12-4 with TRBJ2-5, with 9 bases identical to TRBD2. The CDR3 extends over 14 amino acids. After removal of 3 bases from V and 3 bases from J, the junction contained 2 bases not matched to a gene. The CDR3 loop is CASSFSSGEETQYF. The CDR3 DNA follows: TGTGCCAGCAGTTTTTCTAGCGGGGAAGAGACCCAGTACTTC.

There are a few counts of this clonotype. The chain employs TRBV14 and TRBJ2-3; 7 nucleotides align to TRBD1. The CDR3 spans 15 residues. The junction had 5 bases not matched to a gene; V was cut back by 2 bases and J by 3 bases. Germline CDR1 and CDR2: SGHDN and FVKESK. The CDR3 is CASSQRGTATDTQYF. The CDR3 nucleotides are TGTGCCAGCAGCCAAAGAGGGACAGCTACAGATACGCAGTATTTT.